This T cell receptor beta chain originates from a study of blood T cell repertoires in COVID-19. Concerning this clone itself: The sample holds other DNA sequences that translate to the same CDR3.

Sequencing used immunoSEQ multiplex PCR; TCRdb keeps in-frame clones, though not all of them. The sample lists over 400,000 clones, roughly 88% occurring once. The junction had 1 base not matched to a gene; V was cut back by 2 bases and J by 3 bases. CDR1 and CDR2 from the germline V gene are SGHAT and FQNNGV. The CDR3 length is 14 residues. The chain links TRBV11-2 to TRBJ2-1; 7 bases map to TRBD1. Sequencing was performed on peripheral blood. The sequence derives from a human donor in a cohort sampled during active COVID-19. The CDR3 reads CASSLTGVYNEQFF. In DNA form, the CDR3 reads TGTGCCAGCAGCTTAACAGGGGTCTACAATGAGCAGTTCTTC.